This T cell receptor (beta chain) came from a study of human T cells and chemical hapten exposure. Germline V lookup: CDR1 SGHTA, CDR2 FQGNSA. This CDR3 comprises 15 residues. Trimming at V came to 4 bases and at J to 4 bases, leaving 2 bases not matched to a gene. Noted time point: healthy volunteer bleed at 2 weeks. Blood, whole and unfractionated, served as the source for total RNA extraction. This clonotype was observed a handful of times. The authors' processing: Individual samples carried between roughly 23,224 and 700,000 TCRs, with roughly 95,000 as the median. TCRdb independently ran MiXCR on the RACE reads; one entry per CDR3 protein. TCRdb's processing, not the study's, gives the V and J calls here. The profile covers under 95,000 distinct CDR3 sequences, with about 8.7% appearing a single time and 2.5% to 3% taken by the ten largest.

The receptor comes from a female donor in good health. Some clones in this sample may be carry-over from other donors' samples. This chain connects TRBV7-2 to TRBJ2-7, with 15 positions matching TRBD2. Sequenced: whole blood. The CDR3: CASSSGTSGRYEQYF. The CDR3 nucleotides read TGTGCCAGCAGCTCCGGGACTAGCGGGAGGTACGAGCAGTACTTC.